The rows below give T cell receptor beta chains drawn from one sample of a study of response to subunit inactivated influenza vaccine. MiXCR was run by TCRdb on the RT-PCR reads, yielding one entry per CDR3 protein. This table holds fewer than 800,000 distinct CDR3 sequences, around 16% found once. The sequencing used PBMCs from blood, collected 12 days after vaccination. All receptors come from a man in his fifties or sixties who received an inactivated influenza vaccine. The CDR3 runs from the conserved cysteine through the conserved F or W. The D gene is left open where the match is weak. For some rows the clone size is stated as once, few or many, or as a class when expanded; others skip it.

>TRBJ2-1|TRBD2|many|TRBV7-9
TGTGCCAGCTCGGGGGGGGCGTCCTACAATGAGCAGTTCTTC
CASSGGASYNEQFF
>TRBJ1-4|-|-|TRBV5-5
TGTGCCAGCAGCTTGGCAGGGGCGGGAAATGAAAAACTGTTTTTT
CASSLAGAGNEKLFF
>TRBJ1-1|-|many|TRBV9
TGTGCCAGCAGCCCTCAGAACACTGAAGCTTTCTTT
CASSPQNTEAFF
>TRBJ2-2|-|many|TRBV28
TGTGCCAGCCTTGACAGCCACGCTACCGGGGAGCTGTTTTTT
CASLDSHATGELFF
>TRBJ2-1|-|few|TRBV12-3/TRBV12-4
TGTGCCAGCAGTTTACTTTTGGGCAATGAGCAGTTCTTC
CASSLLLGNEQFF
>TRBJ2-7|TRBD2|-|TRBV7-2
TGTGCCAGCAGGAGCGGGGGGGTATACGAGCAGTACTTC
CASRSGGVYEQYF
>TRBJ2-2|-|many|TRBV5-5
TGTGCCAGCAGCACGGGACATGGGAGTATCGGGGAGCTGTTTTTT
CASSTGHGSIGELFF
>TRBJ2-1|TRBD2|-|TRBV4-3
TGCGCCAGCAGCCAAGAACTCCTAGCGGGCGTACATGAGCAGTTCTTC
CASSQELLAGVHEQFF
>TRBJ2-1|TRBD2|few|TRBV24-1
TGTGCCACCAGTGAGCGGACTAGCGGTGTTGGCAATGAGCAGTTCTTC
CATSERTSGVGNEQFF
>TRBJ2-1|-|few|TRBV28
TGTGCCAGCAGTTTCAACATACGAGACAATGAGCAGTTCTTC
CASSFNIRDNEQFF
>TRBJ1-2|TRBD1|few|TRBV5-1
TGCGCCAGCAGCACCCGACAGGGGTCTACCTATGGCTACACCTTC
CASSTRQGSTYGYTF
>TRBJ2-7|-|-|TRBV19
TGTGCCAGTAGTATTCGGCAGGGCGGGCCTACCTACGAGCAGTACTTC
CASSIRQGGPTYEQYF
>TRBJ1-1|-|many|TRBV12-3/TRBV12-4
TGTGCCAGCAGTATGGGCTACACTGAAGCTTTCTTT
CASSMGYTEAFF
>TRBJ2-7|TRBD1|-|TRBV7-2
TGTGCCAGCAGCTCTGGCAGGGGGCTAGACTCCTACGAGCAGTACTTC
CASSSGRGLDSYEQYF
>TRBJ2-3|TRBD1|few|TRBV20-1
TGCAGTGCTAGATCTAACAGGGGTGGCACAGATACGCAGTATTTT
CSARSNRGGTDTQYF
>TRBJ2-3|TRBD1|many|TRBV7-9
TGTGCCAAAACCGGACAGGGAGCAGATACGCAGTATTTT
CAKTGQGADTQYF
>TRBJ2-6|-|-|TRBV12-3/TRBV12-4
TGTGCCAGCAGTTTCGGCTTCTCTGGGGCCAACGTCCTGACTTTC
CASSFGFSGANVLTF
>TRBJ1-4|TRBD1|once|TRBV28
TGTGCCAGCAGTCCCACAGGGGACACTAATGAAAAACTGTTTTTT
CASSPTGDTNEKLFF
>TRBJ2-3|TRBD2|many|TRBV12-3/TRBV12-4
TGTGCCAGCAGGCGACTAGCGGTAGGCACAGATACGCAGTATTTT
CASRRLAVGTDTQYF
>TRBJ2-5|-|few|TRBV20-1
TGCAGTGCTAGTAGCCAAGAGGAGACCCAGTACTTC
CSASSQEETQYF
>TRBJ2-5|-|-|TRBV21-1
TGTGCCAGCAGCCCCCTCAATTTGGGGGGCTGGTTGAGGGAGACCCAGTACTTC
CASSPLNLGGWLRETQYF
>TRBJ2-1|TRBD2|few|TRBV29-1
TGCAGCGTTGACGGATTAAGACTAGCTCCAATATCGTCGGGCGAGCAGTTCTTC
CSVDGLRLAPISSGEQFF
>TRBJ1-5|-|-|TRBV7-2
TGTGCCAGCAGCCTTAGGTTCGAGGTGATCCCCTCGCCCCAGCATTTT
CASSLRFEVIPSPQHF
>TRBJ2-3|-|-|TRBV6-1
TGTGCCAGCAGTGGGTTCGGGGGATGGAGCACAGATACGCAGTATTTT
CASSGFGGWSTDTQYF
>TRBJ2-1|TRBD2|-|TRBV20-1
TGCAGTGCTAGGATAATGATGGGGACTAGCGGATACAATGAGCAGTTCTTC
CSARIMMGTSGYNEQFF
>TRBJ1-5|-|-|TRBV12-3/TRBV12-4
TGTGCCAGCAGTACCACGGACTCTCAGCCCCAGCATTTT
CASSTTDSQPQHF
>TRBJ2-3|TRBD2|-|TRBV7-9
TGTGCCAGCAGCTCGCGGGACTACCCTAGCACAGATACGCGGTATTTT
CASSSRDYPSTDTRYF
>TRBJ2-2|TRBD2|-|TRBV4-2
TGTGCCAGCAGTATGGAAGCGGGGCGATCAGCGACCGGGGAGCTGTTTTTT
CASSMEAGRSATGELFF
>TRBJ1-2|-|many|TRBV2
TGTGCCAGCGGTCGAGGGGAGGGCTACACCTTC
CASGRGEGYTF
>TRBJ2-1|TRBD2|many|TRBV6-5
TGTGCCAGCAGTTACCCGGGACTAGCAGACGCAAAGAATGAGCAGTTCTTC
CASSYPGLADAKNEQFF
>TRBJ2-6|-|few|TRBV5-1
TGCGCCAGCAGCATGGGGGCGGGACAGACTGCTGGGGCCAACGTCCTGACTTTC
CASSMGAGQTAGANVLTF
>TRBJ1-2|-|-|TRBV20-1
TGCAGTGCTATGTCGGGTTGGGGCTACACCTTC
CSAMSGWGYTF
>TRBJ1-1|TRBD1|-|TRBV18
TGTGCCAGCTCACCAGGGACAGGGGGCTATAACACTGAAGCTTTCTTT
CASSPGTGGYNTEAFF
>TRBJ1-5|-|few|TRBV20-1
TGCAGTGCTCGAGGAGGGTTTAGCAATCAGCCCCAGCATTTT
CSARGGFSNQPQHF
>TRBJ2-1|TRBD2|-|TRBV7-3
TGTGCCAGCAGCTTAAGCCTAGCGGGAGCAGAGCAGTTCTTC
CASSLSLAGAEQFF
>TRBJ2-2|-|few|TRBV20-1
TGCAGTGCTAGAATAGGGCGGGGTGGTGCCGGGGAGCTGTTTTTT
CSARIGRGGAGELFF
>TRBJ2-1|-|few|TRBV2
TGTGCCAGCAGGGCCCTGGACAGCGGGGAGCAGTTCTTC
CASRALDSGEQFF
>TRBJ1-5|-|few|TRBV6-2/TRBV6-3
TGTGCCAGCAGTTACTCCCACCGAAGCTATAGCAATCAGCCCCAGCATTTT
CASSYSHRSYSNQPQHF
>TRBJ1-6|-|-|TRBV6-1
TGTGCCAGCAACCCAGGGATTTCGTATAATTCACCCCTCCACTTT
CASNPGISYNSPLHF
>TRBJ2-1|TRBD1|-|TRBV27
TGTGCCAGCAGACGTAGACAGGGAGTCCCCAATGAGCAGTTCTTC
CASRRRQGVPNEQFF
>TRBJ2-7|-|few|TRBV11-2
TGTGCCAGCAGCTTCGCCCCTAAGATTAAGTACTTC
CASSFAPKIKYF
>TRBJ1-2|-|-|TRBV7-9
TGTGCCATGGGCTCTGGGCTCCTCTATGGCTACACCTTC
CAMGSGLLYGYTF
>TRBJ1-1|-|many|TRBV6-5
TGTGCCAGCAGTTACTCGTCAGGTGTAAACACTGAAGCTTTCTTT
CASSYSSGVNTEAFF
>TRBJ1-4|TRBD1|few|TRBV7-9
TGTGCCAGCAGCTTCGGGACAGGGGGATCCACTAATGAAAAACTGTTTTTT
CASSFGTGGSTNEKLFF
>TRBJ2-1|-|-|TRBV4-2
TGTGCCAGCAGCCAGTCCGGACCCCGCTCCTACAATGAGCAGTTCTTC
CASSQSGPRSYNEQFF
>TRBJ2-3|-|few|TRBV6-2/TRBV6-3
TGTGCCAGCAGCCTCGCCCTAGGACACACAGATACGCAGTATTTT
CASSLALGHTDTQYF
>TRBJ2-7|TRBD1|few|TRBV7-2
TGTGCCAGCAGCTGGGCAGGGACAGAAGCCTACGAGCAGTACTTC
CASSWAGTEAYEQYF
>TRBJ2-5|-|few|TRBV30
TGTGCCTGGAGTGTAGTGGGTGGGGGGACCCAGTACTTC
CAWSVVGGGTQYF
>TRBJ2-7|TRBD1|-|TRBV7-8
TGTGCCAGCAGCCACGCTCCGCTGGGACAGGGGAACTACGAGCAGTACTTC
CASSHAPLGQGNYEQYF
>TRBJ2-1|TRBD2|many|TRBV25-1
TGTGCCAGCAGTGAGCGGGGGGGGAGCTACAATGAGCAGTTCTTC
CASSERGGSYNEQFF
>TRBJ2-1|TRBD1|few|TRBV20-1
TGCAGTGGCCAGAGACAGGGTCTGCGAAATGAGCAGTTCTTC
CSGQRQGLRNEQFF
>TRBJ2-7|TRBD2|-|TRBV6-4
TGTGCCAGCAGCCACGCCGGGGGGACCATCTACGAGCAGTACTTC
CASSHAGGTIYEQYF
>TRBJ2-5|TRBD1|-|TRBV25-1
TGTGCCAGCAGTCCGGGACAGGGTTGGGGAGAGACCCAGTACTTC
CASSPGQGWGETQYF
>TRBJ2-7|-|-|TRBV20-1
TGCAGTGCTAGAGGCGCGGGACATTTCTCCTACGAGCAGTACTTC
CSARGAGHFSYEQYF
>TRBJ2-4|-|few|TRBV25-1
TGTGCCAGCAGTGATGGTTCCAGGAACATTCAGTACTTC
CASSDGSRNIQYF
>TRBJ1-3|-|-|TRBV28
TGTGCCAGCAGTCCTCCGGGAGGGGCAAATGGAAACAACATATATTTT
CASSPPGGANGNNIYF
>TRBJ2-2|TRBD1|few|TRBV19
TGTGCCAGTAGCCAGGGGACAGAGAGTATCCGAACCGGGGAGCTGTTTTTT
CASSQGTESIRTGELFF
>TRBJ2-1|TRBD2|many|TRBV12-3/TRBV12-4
TGTGCCAGCAGTGCCGGCCCGACTAGCGGGGAGCAGTTCTTC
CASSAGPTSGEQFF
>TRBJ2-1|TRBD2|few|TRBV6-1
TGTGCCAGCAGCCCCGGACTAGCGGGACACAATGAGCAGTTCTTC
CASSPGLAGHNEQFF
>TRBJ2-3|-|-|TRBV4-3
TGCGCCAGCAGCCTGGGGAGAACGGCAAGCACAGATACGCAGTATTTT
CASSLGRTASTDTQYF